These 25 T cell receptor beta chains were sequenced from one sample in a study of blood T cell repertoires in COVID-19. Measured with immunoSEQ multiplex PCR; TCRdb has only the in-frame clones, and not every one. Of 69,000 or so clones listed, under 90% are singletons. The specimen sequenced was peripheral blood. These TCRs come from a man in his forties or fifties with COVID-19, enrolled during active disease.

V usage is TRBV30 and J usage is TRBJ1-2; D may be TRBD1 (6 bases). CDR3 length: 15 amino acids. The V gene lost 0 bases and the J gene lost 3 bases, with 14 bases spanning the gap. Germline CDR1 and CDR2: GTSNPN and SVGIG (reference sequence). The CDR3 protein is CAWSVQGRRHYGYTF. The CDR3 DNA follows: TGTGCCTGGAGTGTACAGGGTCGAAGACACTATGGCTACACCTTC.

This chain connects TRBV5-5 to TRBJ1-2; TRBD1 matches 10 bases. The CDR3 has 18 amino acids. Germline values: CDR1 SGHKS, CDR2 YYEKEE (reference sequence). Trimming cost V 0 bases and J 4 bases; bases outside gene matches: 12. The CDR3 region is CASSLDGTGAGPIYGYTF. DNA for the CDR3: TGTGCCAGCAGCTTGGATGGGACAGGGGCAGGCCCCATCTATGGCTACACCTTC.

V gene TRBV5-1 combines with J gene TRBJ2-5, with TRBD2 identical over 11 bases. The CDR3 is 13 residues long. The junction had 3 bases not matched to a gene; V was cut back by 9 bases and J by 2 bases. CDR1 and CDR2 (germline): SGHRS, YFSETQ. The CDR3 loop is CATGTSGQETQYF. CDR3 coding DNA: TGCGCCACCGGGACTAGCGGACAAGAGACCCAGTACTTC.

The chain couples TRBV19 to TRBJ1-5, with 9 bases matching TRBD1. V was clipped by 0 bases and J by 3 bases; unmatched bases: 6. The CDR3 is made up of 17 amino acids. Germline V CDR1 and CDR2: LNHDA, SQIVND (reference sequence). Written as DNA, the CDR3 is TGTGCCAGTAGTATAGATCCGGGACAGGGATTCAATCAGCCCCAGCATTTT. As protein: CASSIDPGQGFNQPQHF.

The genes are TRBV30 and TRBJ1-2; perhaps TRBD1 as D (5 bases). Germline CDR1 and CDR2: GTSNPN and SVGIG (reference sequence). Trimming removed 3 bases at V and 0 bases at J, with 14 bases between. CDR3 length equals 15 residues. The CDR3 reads CAWRHEGVANYGYTF. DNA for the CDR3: TGTGCCTGGAGACATGAAGGGGTAGCTAACTATGGCTACACCTTC.

CDR3 protein: CASSFDNSYEQYF. CDR3 nucleotides: TGCGCCAGCAGCTTTGACAACTCCTACGAGCAGTACTTC. This chain uses TRBV5-1 with TRBJ2-7; the D is unclear. CDR3 length: 13 residues. Germline lookup yields CDR1 SGHRS and CDR2 YFSETQ. The V end was cut by 2 bases, the J end by 0 bases, with 6 bases between.

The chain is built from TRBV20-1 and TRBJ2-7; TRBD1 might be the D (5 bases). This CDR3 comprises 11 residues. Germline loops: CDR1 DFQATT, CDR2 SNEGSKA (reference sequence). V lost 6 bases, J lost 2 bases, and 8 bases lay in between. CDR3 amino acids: CSAGETYEQYF. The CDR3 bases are TGCAGTGCAGGGGAAACCTACGAGCAGTACTTC.

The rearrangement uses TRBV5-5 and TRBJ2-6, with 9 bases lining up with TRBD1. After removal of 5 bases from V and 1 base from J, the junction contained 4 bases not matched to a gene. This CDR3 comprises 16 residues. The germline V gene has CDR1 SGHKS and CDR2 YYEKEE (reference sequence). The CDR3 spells CASRRTGVSGANVLTF. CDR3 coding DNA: TGTGCCAGCAGGAGGACAGGGGTTTCTGGGGCCAACGTCCTGACTTTC.

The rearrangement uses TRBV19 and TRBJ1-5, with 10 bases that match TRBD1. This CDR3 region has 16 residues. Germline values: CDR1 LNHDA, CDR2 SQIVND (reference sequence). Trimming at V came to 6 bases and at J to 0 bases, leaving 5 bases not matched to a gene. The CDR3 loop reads CASRDRGIDSNQPQHF. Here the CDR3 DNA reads TGTGCCAGTAGGGACAGGGGGATCGATAGCAATCAGCCCCAGCATTTT.

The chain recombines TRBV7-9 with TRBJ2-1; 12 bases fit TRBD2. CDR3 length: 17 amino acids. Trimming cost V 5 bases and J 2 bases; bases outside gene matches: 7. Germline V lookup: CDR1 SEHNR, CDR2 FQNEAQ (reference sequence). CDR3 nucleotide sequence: TGTGCCAGCAGCAAGACTAGCGGGGGCCCAACCTACAATGAGCAGTTCTTC. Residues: CASSKTSGGPTYNEQFF.

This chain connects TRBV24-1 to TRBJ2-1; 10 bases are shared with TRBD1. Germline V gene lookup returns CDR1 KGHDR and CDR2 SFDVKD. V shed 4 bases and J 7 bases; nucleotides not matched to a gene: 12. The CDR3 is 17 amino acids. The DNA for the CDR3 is TGTGCCACCAGTGAAGCCGGGACAGGGGACCGGAGGAATGAGCAGTTCTTC. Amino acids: CATSEAGTGDRRNEQFF.

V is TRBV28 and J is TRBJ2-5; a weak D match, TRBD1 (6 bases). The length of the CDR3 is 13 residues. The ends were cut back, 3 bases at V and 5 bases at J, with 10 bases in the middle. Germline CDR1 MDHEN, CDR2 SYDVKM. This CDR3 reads CASSFPGDETQYF. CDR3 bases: TGTGCCAGCAGTTTTCCAGGGGACGAGACCCAGTACTTC.

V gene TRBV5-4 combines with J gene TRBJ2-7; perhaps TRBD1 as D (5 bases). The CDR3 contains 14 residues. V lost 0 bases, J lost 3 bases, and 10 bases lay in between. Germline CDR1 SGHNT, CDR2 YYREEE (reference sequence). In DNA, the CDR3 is TGTGCCAGCAGCTTGGACAGGAGAAGCTACGAGCAGTACTTC. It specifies CASSLDRRSYEQYF.

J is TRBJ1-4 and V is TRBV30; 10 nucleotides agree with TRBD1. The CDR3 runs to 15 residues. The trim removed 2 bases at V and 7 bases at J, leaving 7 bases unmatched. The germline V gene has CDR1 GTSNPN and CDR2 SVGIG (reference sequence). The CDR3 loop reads CAWSPPTGGGEKLFF. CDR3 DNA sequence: TGTGCCTGGAGTCCCCCGACAGGGGGCGGTGAAAAACTGTTTTTT.

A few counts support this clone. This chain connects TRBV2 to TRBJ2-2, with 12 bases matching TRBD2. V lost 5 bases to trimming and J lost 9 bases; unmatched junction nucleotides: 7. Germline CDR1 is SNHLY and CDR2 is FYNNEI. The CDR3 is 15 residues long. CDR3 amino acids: CASSWLAGGPRELFF. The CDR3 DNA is TGTGCCAGCAGTTGGCTAGCGGGGGGGCCTAGGGAGCTGTTTTTT.

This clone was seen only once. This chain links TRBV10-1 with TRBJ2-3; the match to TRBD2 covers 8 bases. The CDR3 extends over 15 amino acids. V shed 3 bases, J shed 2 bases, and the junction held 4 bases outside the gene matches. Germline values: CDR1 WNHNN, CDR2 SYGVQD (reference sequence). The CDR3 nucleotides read TGCGCCAGCAGTGAAACTAGCGGAGTCACAGATACGCAGTATTTT. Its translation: CASSETSGVTDTQYF.

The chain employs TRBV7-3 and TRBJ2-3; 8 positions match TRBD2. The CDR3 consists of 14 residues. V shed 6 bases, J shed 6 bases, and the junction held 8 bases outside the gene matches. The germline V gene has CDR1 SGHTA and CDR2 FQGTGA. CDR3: CASSLDGGDDTQYF. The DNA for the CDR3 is TGTGCCAGCAGTCTAGACGGGGGGGACGATACGCAGTATTTT.

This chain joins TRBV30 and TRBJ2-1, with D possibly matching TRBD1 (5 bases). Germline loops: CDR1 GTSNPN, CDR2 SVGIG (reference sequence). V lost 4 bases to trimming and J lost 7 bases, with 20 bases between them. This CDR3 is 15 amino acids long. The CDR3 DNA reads TGTGCCTGGACTTGGGGCCAGGGTGGTTCGAATGAGCAGTTCTTC. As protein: CAWTWGQGGSNEQFF.

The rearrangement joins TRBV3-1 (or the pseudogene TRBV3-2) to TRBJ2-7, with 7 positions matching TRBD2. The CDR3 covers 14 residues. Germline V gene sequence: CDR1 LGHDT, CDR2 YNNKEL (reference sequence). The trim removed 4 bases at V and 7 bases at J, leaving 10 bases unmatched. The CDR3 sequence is CASSRDGGTREQYF. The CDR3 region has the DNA TGTGCCAGCAGCCGGGACGGGGGGACGAGAGAGCAGTACTTC.

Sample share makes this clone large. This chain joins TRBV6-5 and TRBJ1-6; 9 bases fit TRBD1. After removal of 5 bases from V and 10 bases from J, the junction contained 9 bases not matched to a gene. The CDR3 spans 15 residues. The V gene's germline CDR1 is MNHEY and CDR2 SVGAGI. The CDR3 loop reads CASSTGTGNTSPLHF. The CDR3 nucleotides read TGTGCCAGCAGTACCGGGACAGGGAATACGTCACCCCTCCACTTT.

The CDR3 DNA sequence: TGTGCCAGCAGTTACTCAACAGAGACCCAAGAGACCCAGTACTTC. This translates into CASSYSTETQETQYF. The chain recombines TRBV6-5 with TRBJ2-5; no clear D gene. Germline V gene lookup returns CDR1 MNHEY and CDR2 SVGAGI. The CDR3 totals 15 residues. V lost 0 bases and J lost 1, with 9 bases in between.

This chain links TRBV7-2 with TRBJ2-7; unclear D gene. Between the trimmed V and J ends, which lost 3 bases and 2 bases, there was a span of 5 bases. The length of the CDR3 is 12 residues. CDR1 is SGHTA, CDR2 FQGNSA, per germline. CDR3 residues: CASSLPAYEQYF. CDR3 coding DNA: TGTGCCAGCAGCTTGCCGGCCTACGAGCAGTACTTC.

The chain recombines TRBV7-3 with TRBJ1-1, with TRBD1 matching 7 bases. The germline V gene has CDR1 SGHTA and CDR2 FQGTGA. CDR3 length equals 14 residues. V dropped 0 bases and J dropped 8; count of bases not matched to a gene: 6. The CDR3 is CASSLTDNRGEAFF. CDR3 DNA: TGTGCCAGCAGCTTAACGGATAACAGGGGCGAAGCTTTCTTT.

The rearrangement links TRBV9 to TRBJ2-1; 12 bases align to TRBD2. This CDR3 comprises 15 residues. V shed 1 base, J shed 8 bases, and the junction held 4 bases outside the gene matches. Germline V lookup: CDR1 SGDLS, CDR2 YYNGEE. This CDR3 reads CASSVLAGGLHEQFF. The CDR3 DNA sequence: TGTGCCAGCAGCGTACTAGCGGGGGGGCTTCATGAGCAGTTCTTC.

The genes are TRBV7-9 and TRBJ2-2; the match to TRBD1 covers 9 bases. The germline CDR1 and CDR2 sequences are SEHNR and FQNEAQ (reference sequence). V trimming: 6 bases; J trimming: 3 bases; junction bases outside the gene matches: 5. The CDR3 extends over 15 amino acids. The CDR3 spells CASSTGGSDTGELFF. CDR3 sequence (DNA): TGTGCCAGCAGTACAGGGGGCTCGGACACCGGGGAGCTGTTTTTT.